The clone carrying this T cell receptor (beta chain) has a handful of counts. The antigen is not known. The record originates from a study of early T cells in non-severe SARS-CoV-2 infection. Study in general: It was bulk RNA from unsorted whole blood that was sequenced, and the chains were unpaired. Regarding the study as a whole: Comparison of clonotypes with VDJdb favored anti-spike CD8 responses while missing private and CD4 specificities.

Researchers tagged individual cDNA molecules with unique molecular identifiers. TCRdb re-analysed the 5' RACE reads in MiXCR, keeping a single row per CDR3 protein. The table has tens of thousands of distinct CDR3 sequences, approximately 12% seen once. CDR3 length: 13 amino acids. Between the trimmed V and J ends, which lost 6 bases and 9 bases, there was a span of 15 bases. The chain links TRBV12-3 or TRBV12-4 to TRBJ2-1; D unclear. The sequenced material came from whole blood. This receptor was identified in an adult who was a healthcare worker with PCR-confirmed SARS-CoV-2 infection or an uninfected control (not recorded which). Here the CDR3 reads CASSPWAAREQFF. In DNA form, the CDR3 reads TGTGCCAGCAGCCCATGGGCTGCGCGTGAGCAGTTCTTC.